A selection of T cell receptor beta chains follows, all from one sample in a study of blood T cell repertoires in COVID-19. The protocol was immunoSEQ multiplex PCR, while the TCRdb copy is restricted to in-frame clones and leaves out a portion. The repertoire holds tens of thousands of clones, approximately 83% seen once, with 3.8% in the top ten. Sequencing was carried out using peripheral blood. The receptors originated from a man between 60 and 75 years old with acute or convalescent COVID-19. Both conserved end residues are part of each CDR3. The D gene is left open where the match is weak. Only part of the rows carry a size: once, few, many, or a class if the clone is expanded.

v_gene	d_gene	j_gene	abundance	CDR3nt	CDR3aa
TRBV30	NA	TRBJ2-7	NA	TGTGCCTGGAGTGAATTGTTTAAGCAGTACTTC	CAWSELFKQYF
TRBV24-1	NA	TRBJ2-7	NA	TGTGCCACCAGTGATTTTTCAGCAGGGTATACCTACGAGCAGTACTTC	CATSDFSAGYTYEQYF
TRBV18	TRBD1	TRBJ1-5	NA	TGTGCCAGCTCACCGGGACAGGGGAATCAGCCCCAGCATTTT	CASSPGQGNQPQHF
TRBV12-3/TRBV12-4	NA	TRBJ1-1	NA	TGTGCCAGCAGTAGGGGGACGACTGAAGCTTTCTTT	CASSRGTTEAFF
TRBV13	NA	TRBJ1-6	NA	TGTGCCAGCAGCTTTCGGGGGGAAGTGTACTATAATTCACCCCTCCACTTT	CASSFRGEVYYNSPLHF
TRBV7-9	TRBD1	TRBJ1-5	NA	TGTGCCAGCAGCCCCCGGGACAGATTGTCTTTTAATAGCAATCAGCCCCAGCATTTT	CASSPRDRLSFNSNQPQHF
TRBV27	TRBD2	TRBJ2-7	NA	TGTGCCAGCAGTTTATTCGGGACTAGCGGATACGAGCAGTACTTC	CASSLFGTSGYEQYF
TRBV29-1	TRBD2	TRBJ2-1	NA	TGCAGCGTTCGAACCCTGGGACTAGCGGGTGCAGAGCAGTTCTTC	CSVRTLGLAGAEQFF
TRBV19	NA	TRBJ2-5	NA	TGTGCCAGTAGTATACGTGCCACAAGTCCTGGGCAGACCCAGTACTTC	CASSIRATSPGQTQYF
TRBV30	NA	TRBJ2-1	NA	TGTGCCTGGAGTGCTCCGGGACTCAGCTCCTACAATGAGCAGTTCTTC	CAWSAPGLSSYNEQFF
TRBV3-1/TRBV3-2	NA	TRBJ1-6	NA	TGTGCCAGCAGGGCTGCACGAGGGTCACCCCTCCACTTT	CASRAARGSPLHF
TRBV15	NA	TRBJ1-3	once	TGTGCCACCAGCAGGAATTCAGGGTATGGAAACACCATATATTTT	CATSRNSGYGNTIYF
TRBV19	TRBD1	TRBJ2-2	once	TGTGCCAGTAGTACCACAGGGGTGGGCGGCGGGGAGCTGTTTTTT	CASSTTGVGGGELFF
TRBV10-1	TRBD1	TRBJ2-3	NA	TGCGCCAGCAGCGCTTGGACAGGGAGCACAGATACGCAGTATTTT	CASSAWTGSTDTQYF
TRBV7-6	TRBD1	TRBJ2-5	NA	TGTGCCAGCAGCCCCAGTCACGCTAGGGGGCCGGAGACCCAGTACTTC	CASSPSHARGPETQYF
TRBV30	NA	TRBJ1-6	NA	TGTGCCTGGAGTCCCCAGGGGAACTCACCCCTCCACTTT	CAWSPQGNSPLHF
TRBV15	NA	TRBJ1-5	NA	TGTGCCACCAGCTCGACGAGGGATAGCAATCAGCCCCAGCATTTT	CATSSTRDSNQPQHF
TRBV18	NA	TRBJ1-4	few	TGTGCCAGCTCACCGGAGGGCAGGAGGGGTGAAAAACTGTTTTTT	CASSPEGRRGEKLFF
TRBV5-1	NA	TRBJ2-1	NA	TGCGCCAGCAGCTTGAGCCTAGTCCATGAGCAGTTCTTC	CASSLSLVHEQFF
TRBV5-6	NA	TRBJ2-5	NA	TGTGCCAGCAGCTTGGAACTAGCTGGAGAGACCCAGTACTTC	CASSLELAGETQYF
TRBV3-1/TRBV3-2	TRBD2	TRBJ2-7	NA	TGTGCCAGCAGCCAAGACGGGACTAGCGGGATACGCGAGCAGTACTTC	CASSQDGTSGIREQYF
TRBV19	TRBD2	TRBJ2-3	NA	TGTGCCAGTATGGAGCGGGGACCTAGCACAGATACGCAGTATTTT	CASMERGPSTDTQYF
TRBV18	NA	TRBJ1-5	once	TGTGCCAGCTCATCAACACGGGAGGGCAATCAGCCCCAGCATTTT	CASSSTREGNQPQHF
TRBV6-5	TRBD1	TRBJ1-2	NA	TGTGCCAGCAGACCGACAGGGGGGGTCTATGGCTACACCTTC	CASRPTGGVYGYTF
TRBV7-9	TRBD2	TRBJ2-4	NA	TGTGCCAGCAGCTTATACCAGGCGGGAGAGAACATTCAGTACTTC	CASSLYQAGENIQYF
TRBV27	NA	TRBJ2-1	NA	TGTGCCAGCAGTTTAGATAGCCAGGGTTTCAATGAGCAGTTCTTC	CASSLDSQGFNEQFF
TRBV4-1	TRBD2	TRBJ2-1	few	TGCGCCAGCAGCCAAGTAGCGGGGACCTCTACGAATGAGCAGTTCTTC	CASSQVAGTSTNEQFF
TRBV19	NA	TRBJ2-1	NA	TGTGCCAGTAGTATCAATGGGGTAGCGGTCTACAATGAGCAGTTCTTC	CASSINGVAVYNEQFF
TRBV5-4	NA	TRBJ2-1	NA	TGTGCCAGCAGCCCCTTCTCGTCCTACAATGAGCAGTTCTTC	CASSPFSSYNEQFF
TRBV6-5	TRBD1	TRBJ1-6	NA	TGTGCCAGCAGTTACGACAGGGACTATAATTCACCCCTCCACTTT	CASSYDRDYNSPLHF
TRBV4-1	TRBD1	TRBJ2-7	once	TGCGCCAGCAGCCAAGCGTGGAGGACAGGGGTGGACGAGCAGTACTTC	CASSQAWRTGVDEQYF
TRBV4-3	NA	TRBJ2-2	NA	TGCGCCAGCAGCCAAGATCGGGGAATCGGGGAGCTGTTTTTT	CASSQDRGIGELFF
TRBV6-2/TRBV6-3	TRBD1	TRBJ1-1	few	TGTGCCAGCAGTTACGCCCCGGGACAGCCTCGGAGGACTGAAGCTTTCTTT	CASSYAPGQPRRTEAFF
TRBV6-2/TRBV6-3	TRBD2	TRBJ2-7	NA	TGTGCCAGCAGGCCTAGCGGTACCTACGAGCAGTACTTC	CASRPSGTYEQYF
TRBV19	TRBD2	TRBJ2-1	NA	TGTGCCAGTAGTAGCAACCTCCCGGGACTAGCGGGGGATGAGCAGTTCTTC	CASSSNLPGLAGDEQFF
TRBV19	TRBD1	TRBJ2-7	NA	TGTGCCAGTAGTAGTTCGACAGGGGGCTCCTACGAGCAGTACTTC	CASSSSTGGSYEQYF
TRBV3-1/TRBV3-2	NA	TRBJ2-1	NA	TGTGCCAGCAGCCAAGCCAGTAAGAATGAGCAGTTCTTC	CASSQASKNEQFF
TRBV19	NA	TRBJ1-1	once	TGTGCCAGTAGTATTGGAGGGATCGGTGAAGCTTTCTTT	CASSIGGIGEAFF
TRBV5-1	NA	TRBJ2-7	NA	TGCGCCAGCAGCTTGGACGGCAGGGGTCTGGAGCAGTACTTC	CASSLDGRGLEQYF
TRBV29-1	NA	TRBJ1-5	NA	TGCAGCGTAGGGGCAGGTGCAAATCAGCCCCAGCATTTT	CSVGAGANQPQHF
TRBV2	NA	TRBJ2-7	NA	TGTGCCAGCACCCCGCGGGGCCATTCCTACGAGCAGTACTTC	CASTPRGHSYEQYF
TRBV18	TRBD2	TRBJ2-3	NA	TGTGCCAGCTCACCACTCGCGGGGGACACAGATACGCAGTATTTT	CASSPLAGDTDTQYF
TRBV18	NA	TRBJ1-1	NA	TGTGCCAGCTCACTAACCACAGGGACCACTGAAGCTTTCTTT	CASSLTTGTTEAFF
TRBV5-1	NA	TRBJ2-5	NA	TGCGCCAGCAGCTTGGCAGGGGTTGAGACCCAGTACTTC	CASSLAGVETQYF